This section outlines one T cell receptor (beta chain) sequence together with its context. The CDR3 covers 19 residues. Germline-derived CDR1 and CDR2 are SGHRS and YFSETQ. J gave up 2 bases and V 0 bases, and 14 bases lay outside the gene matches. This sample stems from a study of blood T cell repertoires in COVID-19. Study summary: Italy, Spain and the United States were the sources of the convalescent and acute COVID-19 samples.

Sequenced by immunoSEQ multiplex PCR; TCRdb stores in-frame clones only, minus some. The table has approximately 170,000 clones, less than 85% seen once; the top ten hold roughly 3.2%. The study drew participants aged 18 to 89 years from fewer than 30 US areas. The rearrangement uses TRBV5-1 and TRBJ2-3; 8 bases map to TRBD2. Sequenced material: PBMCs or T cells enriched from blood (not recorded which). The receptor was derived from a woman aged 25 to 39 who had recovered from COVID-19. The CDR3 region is CASSLEVYGRASYTDTQYF. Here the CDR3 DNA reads TGCGCCAGCAGCTTGGAGGTGTACGGGAGGGCCTCTTACACAGATACGCAGTATTTT.